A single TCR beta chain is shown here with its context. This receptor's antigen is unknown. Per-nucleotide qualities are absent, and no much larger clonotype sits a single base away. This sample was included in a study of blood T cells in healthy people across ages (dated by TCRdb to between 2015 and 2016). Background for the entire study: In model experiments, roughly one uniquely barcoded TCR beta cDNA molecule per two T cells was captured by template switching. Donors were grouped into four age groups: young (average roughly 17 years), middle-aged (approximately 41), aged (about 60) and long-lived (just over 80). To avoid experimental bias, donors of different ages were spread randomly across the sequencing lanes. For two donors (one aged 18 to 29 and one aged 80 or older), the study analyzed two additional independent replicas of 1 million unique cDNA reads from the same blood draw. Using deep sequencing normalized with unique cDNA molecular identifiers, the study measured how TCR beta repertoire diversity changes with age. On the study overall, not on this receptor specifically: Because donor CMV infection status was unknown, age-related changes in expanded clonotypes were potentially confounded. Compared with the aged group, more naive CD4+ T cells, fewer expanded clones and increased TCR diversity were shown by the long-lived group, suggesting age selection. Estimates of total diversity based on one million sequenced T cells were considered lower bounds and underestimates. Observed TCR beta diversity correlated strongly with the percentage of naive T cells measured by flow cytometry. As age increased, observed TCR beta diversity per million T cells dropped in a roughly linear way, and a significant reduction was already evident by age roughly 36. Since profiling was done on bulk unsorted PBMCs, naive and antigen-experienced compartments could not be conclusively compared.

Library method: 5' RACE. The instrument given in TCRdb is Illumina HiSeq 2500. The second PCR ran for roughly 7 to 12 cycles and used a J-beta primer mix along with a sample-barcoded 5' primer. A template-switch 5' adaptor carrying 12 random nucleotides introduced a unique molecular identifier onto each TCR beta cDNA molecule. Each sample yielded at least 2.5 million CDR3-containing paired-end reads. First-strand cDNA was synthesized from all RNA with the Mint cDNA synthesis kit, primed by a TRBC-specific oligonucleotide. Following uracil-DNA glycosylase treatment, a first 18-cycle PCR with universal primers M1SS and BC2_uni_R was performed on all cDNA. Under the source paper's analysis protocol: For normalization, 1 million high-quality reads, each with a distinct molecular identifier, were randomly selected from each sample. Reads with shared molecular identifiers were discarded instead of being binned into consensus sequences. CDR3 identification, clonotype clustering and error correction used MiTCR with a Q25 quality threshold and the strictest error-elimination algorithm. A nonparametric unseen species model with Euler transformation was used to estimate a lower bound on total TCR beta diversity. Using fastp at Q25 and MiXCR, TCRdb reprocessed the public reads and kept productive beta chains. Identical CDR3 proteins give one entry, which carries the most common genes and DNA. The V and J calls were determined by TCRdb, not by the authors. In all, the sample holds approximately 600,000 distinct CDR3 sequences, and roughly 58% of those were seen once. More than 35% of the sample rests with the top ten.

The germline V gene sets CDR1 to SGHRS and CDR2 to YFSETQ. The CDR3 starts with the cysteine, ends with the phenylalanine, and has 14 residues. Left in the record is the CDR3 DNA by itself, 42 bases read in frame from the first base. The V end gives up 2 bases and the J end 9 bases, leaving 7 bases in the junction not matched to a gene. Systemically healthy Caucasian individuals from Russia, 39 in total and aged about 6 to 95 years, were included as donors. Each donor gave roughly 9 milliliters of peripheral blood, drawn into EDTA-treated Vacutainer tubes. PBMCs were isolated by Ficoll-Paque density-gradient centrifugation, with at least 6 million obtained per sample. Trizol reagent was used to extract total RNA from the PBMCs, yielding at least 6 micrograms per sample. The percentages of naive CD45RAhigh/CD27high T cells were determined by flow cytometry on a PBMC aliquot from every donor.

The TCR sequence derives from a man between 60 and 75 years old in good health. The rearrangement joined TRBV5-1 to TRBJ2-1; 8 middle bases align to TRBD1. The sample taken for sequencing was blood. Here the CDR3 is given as CASSFDRGLSEQFF. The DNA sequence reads TGCGCCAGCAGCTTCGACAGGGGTCTGTCTGAGCAGTTCTTC.